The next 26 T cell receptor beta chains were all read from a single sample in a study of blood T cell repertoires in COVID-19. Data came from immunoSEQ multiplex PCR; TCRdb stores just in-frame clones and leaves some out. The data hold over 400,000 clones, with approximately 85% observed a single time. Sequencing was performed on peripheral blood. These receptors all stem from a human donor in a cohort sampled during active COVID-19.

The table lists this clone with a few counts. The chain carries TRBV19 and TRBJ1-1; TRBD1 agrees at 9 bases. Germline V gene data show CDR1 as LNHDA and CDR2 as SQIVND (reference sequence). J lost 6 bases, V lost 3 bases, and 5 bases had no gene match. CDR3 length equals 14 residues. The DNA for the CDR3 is TGTGCCAGTAGTATTACAGGGGGCCGTGCTGAAGCTTTCTTT. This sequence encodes CASSITGGRAEAFF.

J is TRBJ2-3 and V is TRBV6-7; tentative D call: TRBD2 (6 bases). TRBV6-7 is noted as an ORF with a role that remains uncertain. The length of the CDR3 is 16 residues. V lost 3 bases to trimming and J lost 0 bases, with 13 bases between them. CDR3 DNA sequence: TGTGCCAGCAGTTATAATGCGGGAACTAGCACAGATACGCAGTATTTT. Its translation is CASSYNAGTSTDTQYF.

The CDR3 coding sequence is TGTGTCACGATCGTCTCTGGACTTCGGGCTGGGGAGCTGTTTTTT. It encodes CVTIVSGLRAGELFF. The chain carries TRBV5-4 and TRBJ2-2; the D gene is possibly TRBD2 (5 bases). The CDR3 extends over 15 amino acids. Looked up from germline, CDR1 is SGHNT and CDR2 is YYREEE (reference sequence).

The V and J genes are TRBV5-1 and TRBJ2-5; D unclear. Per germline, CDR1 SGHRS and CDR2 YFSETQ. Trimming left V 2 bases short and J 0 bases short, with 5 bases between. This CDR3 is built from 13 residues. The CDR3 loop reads CASSLQDQETQYF. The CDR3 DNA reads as TGCGCCAGCAGCTTACAAGACCAAGAGACCCAGTACTTC.

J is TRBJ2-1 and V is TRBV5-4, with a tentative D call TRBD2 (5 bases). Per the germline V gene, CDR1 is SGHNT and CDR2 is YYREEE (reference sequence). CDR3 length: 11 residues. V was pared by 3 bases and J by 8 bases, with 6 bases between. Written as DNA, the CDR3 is TGTGCCAGCAGCTCGGGGTATGAGCAGTTCTTC. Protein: CASSSGYEQFF.

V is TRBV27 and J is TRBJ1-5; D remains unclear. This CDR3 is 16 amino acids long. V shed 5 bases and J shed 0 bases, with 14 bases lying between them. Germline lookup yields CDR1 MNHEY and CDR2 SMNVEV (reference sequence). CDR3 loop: CASSPLSGYSNQPQHF. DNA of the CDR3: TGTGCCAGCAGTCCCCTTAGCGGGTATAGCAATCAGCCCCAGCATTTT.

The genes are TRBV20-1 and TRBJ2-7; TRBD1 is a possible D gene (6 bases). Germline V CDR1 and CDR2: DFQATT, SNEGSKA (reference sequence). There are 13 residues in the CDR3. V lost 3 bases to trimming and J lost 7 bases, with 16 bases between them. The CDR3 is CSASLDSPREQYF. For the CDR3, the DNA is TGCAGTGCTAGTCTGGACAGCCCTCGGGAGCAGTACTTC.

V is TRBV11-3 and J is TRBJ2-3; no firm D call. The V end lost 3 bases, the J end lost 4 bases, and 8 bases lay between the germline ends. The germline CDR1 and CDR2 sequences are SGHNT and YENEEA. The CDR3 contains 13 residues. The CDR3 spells CASSLGPPDTQYF. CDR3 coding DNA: TGTGCCAGCAGCTTGGGCCCGCCAGATACGCAGTATTTT.

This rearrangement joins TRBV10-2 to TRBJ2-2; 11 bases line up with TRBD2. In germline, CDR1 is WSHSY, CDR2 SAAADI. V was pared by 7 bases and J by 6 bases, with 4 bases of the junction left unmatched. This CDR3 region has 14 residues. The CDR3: CASKIAGGPGELFF. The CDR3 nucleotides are TGCGCCAGCAAGATAGCGGGAGGGCCCGGGGAGCTGTTTTTT.

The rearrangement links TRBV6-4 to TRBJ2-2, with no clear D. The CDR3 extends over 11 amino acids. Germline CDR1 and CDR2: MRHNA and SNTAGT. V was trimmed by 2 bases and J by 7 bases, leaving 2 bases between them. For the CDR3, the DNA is TGTGCCAGCAGTGACCACGGGGAGCTGTTTTTT. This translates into CASSDHGELFF.

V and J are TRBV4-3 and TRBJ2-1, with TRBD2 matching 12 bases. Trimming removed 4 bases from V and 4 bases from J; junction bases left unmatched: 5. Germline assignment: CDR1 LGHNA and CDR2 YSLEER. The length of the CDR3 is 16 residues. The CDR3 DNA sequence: TGCGCCAGCAGCCGACTAGCGGGAGATACATACAATGAGCAGTTCTTC. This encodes CASSRLAGDTYNEQFF.

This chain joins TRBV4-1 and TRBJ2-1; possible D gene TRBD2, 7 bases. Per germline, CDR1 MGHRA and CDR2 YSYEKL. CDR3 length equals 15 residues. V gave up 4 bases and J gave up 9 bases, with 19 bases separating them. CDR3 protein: CASSPRGDNQFEQFF. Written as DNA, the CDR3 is TGCGCCAGCAGCCCCCGGGGGGACAATCAATTTGAGCAGTTCTTC.

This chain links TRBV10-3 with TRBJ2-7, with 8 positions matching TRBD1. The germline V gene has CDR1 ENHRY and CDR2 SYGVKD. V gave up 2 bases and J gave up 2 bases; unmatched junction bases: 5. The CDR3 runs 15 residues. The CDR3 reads CAISEGTGPPYEQYF. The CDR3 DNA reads TGTGCCATCAGTGAGGGGACAGGCCCCCCCTACGAGCAGTACTTC.

The CDR3 reads CASSPTGGTGGYTF. The CDR3 nucleotides read TGTGCCAGCAGTCCCACGGGGGGAACAGGCGGCTACACCTTC. The genes are TRBV11-2 and TRBJ1-2, with D tentatively TRBD1 (5 bases). Germline V lookup: CDR1 SGHAT, CDR2 FQNNGV. This CDR3 contains 14 residues. Trimming took off 6 bases at V and 8 bases at J, with 19 bases between the two ends.

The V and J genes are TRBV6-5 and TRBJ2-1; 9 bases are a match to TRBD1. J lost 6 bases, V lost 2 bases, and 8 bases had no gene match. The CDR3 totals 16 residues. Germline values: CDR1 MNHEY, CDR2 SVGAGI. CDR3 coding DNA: TGTGCCAGCAGTTACCCAAGGGGACAGGGTCTCAATGAGCAGTTCTTC. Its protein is CASSYPRGQGLNEQFF.

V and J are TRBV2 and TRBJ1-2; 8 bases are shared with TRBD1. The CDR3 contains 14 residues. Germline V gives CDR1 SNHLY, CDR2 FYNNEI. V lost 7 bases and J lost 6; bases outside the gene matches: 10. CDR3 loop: CASTPGQGRDGYTF. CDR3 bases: TGTGCCAGCACTCCCGGACAGGGCAGGGATGGCTACACCTTC.

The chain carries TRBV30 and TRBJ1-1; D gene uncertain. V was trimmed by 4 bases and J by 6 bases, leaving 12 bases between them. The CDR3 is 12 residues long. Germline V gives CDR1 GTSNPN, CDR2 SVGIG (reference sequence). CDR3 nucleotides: TGTGCCTGGACCCAAATCCGGGCTGAAGCTTTCTTT. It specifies CAWTQIRAEAFF.

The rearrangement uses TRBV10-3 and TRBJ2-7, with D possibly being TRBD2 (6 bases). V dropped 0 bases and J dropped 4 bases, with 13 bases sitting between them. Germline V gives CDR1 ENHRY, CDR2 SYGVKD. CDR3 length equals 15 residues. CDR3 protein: CAISESSGSKYEQYF. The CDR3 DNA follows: TGTGCCATCAGTGAGTCCTCCGGGAGTAAGTACGAGCAGTACTTC.

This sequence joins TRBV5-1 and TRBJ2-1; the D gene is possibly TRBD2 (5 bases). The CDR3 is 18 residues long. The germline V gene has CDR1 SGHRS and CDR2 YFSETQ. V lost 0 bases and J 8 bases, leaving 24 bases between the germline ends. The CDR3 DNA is TGCGCCAGCAGCTTGGTCGGTCTACAGCGGTCTTACGACCATGAGCAGTTCTTC. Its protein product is CASSLVGLQRSYDHEQFF.

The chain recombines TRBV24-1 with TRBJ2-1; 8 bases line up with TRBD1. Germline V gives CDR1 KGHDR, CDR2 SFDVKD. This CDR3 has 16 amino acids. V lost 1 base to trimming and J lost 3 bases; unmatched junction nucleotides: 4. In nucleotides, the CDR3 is TGTGCCACCAGTGATTTTGGACAGGGAGGCTACAATGAGCAGTTCTTC. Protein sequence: CATSDFGQGGYNEQFF.

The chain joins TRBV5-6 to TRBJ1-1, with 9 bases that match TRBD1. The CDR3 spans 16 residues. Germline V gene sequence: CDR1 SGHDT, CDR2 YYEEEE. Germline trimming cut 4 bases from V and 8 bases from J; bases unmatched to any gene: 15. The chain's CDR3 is CASSPPPGQGRAEAFF. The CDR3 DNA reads TGTGCCAGCAGCCCCCCTCCGGGACAGGGACGGGCGGAAGCTTTCTTT.

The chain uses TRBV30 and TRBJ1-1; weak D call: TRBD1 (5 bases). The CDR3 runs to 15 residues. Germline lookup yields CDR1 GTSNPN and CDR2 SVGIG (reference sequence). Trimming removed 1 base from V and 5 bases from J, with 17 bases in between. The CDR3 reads CAWSGQDGAGTEAFF. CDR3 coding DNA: TGTGCCTGGAGTGGCCAGGACGGGGCGGGGACTGAAGCTTTCTTT.

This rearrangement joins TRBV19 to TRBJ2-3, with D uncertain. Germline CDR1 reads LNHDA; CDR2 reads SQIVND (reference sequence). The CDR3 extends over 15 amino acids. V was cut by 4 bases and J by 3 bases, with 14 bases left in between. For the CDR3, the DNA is TGTGCCAGTAGTAATCCCTCCCTACGGACAGATACGCAGTATTTT. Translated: CASSNPSLRTDTQYF.

CDR3 loop: CASSPTSLAGGYNEQFF. CDR3 DNA: TGTGCCAGCAGCCCGACGAGCCTAGCGGGAGGTTACAATGAGCAGTTCTTC. V usage is TRBV5-4 and J usage is TRBJ2-1, with 11 bases identical to TRBD2. The V segment lost 4 bases and the J segment 4 bases; nucleotides outside the gene matches: 10. The CDR3 is made up of 17 amino acids. Germline V gene lookup returns CDR1 SGHNT and CDR2 YYREEE (reference sequence).

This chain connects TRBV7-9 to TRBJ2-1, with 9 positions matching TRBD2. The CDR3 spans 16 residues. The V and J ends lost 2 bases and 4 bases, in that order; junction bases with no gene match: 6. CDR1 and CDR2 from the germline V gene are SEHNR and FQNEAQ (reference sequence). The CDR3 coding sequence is TGTGCCAGCAGCTTATTTAGCGGGAGTGGTTACAATGAGCAGTTCTTC. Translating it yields CASSLFSGSGYNEQFF.

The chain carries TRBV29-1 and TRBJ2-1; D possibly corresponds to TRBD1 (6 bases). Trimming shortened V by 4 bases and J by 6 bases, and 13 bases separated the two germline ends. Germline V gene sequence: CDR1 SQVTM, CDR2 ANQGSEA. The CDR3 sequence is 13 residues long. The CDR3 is CSVAPTGGNEQFF. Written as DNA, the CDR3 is TGCAGCGTTGCCCCGACAGGTGGCAATGAGCAGTTCTTC.